This T cell receptor (beta chain) is drawn from a study of T cell responses to AZD1222 COVID-19 vaccine. Profiled with immunoSEQ multiplex PCR; TCRdb holds only in-frame clones, not every one. The sample contains around 97,000 clones, about 90% of which appear only once. Trimming removed 8 bases at V and 4 bases at J, with 14 bases between. The CDR3 is 13 residues long. The germline V gene has CDR1 ENHRY and CDR2 SYGVKD. Specimen: peripheral blood, collected on day 0 of AZD1222 vaccination. The V call is TRBV10-3, the J call TRBJ1-1, with D possibly TRBD1 on 5 matching bases. This receptor was taken from an adult in good health. The CDR3: CAIAVEGRTEAFF. In DNA, the CDR3 is TGTGCCATCGCCGTGGAGGGACGCACTGAAGCTTTCTTT.